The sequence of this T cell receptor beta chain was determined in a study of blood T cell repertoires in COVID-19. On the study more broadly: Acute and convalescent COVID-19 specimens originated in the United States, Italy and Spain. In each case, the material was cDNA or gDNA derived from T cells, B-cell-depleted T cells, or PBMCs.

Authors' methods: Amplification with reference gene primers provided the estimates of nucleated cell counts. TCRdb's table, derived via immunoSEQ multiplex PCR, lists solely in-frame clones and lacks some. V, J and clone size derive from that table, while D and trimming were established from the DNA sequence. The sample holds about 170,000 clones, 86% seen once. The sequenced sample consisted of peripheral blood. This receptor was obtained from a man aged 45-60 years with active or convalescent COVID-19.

The CDR3 region is CASSDRANYGYTF. The CDR3 DNA is TGCGCCAGCAGCGACAGGGCTAACTATGGCTACACCTTC. This chain connects TRBV10-2 to TRBJ1-2; 7 bases agree with TRBD1. Germline CDR1 reads WSHSY; CDR2 reads SAAADI. V lost 6 bases and J lost 0; bases outside the gene matches: 1. The CDR3 extends over 13 amino acids.